The T cell receptor beta chain under discussion was sequenced for a study of OX40 agonist ivuxolimab in advanced cancers. Libraries were prepared by immunoSEQ multiplex PCR; TCRdb keeps only in-frame clonotypes and omits some of them. The sample gives over 35,000 clones, about 86% of which show up once; 21% is in the top ten. For this clone: A junction boundary mismatches the germline segment, possibly from a read error.

In germline, CDR1 is DFQATT, CDR2 SNEGSKA (reference sequence). The CDR3 is 11 amino acids. Sample: CD4+ or CD8+ T cells sorted from blood, taken in a trial of the OX40 agonist ivuxolimab. This clonotype originated in an adult with an advanced solid tumor such as melanoma, head and neck, liver or kidney cancer. The rearrangement links TRBV20-1 to TRBJ1-3; no reliable D call. The chain's CDR3 is CSARDGNTIYF. Written as DNA, the CDR3 is TGCAGTGCGAGAGATGGAAACACCATATATTTT.